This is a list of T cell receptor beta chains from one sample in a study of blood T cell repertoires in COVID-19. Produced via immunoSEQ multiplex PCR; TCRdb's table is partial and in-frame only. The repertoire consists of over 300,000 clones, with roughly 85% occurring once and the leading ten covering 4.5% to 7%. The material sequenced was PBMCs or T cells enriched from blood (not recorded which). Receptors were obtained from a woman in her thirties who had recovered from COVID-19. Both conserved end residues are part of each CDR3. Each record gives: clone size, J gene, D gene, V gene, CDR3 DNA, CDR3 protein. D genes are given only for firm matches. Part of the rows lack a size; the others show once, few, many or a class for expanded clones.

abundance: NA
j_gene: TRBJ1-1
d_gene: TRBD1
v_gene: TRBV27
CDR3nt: TGTGCCAGCAGCGGGACAGGGAAAGCTTTCTTT
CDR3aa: CASSGTGKAFF

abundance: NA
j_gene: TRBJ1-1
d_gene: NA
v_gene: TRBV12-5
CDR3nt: TGTGCTAGTCCCCCCTCACTTGGGCAGTACACTGAAGCTTTCTTT
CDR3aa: CASPPSLGQYTEAFF

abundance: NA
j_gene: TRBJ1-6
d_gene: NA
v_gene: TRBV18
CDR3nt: TGTGCCAGCTCACCCGGCTATAATTCACCCCTCCACTTT
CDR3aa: CASSPGYNSPLHF

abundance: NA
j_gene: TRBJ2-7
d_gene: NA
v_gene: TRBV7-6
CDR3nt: TGTGCCAGCAGCCCCAACTCCAGGGGCGAGCAGTACTTC
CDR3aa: CASSPNSRGEQYF

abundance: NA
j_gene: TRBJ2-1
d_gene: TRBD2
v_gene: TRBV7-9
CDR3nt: TGTGCCGGCAGCGGGGGGACCTTGTACAATGAGCAGTTCTTC
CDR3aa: CAGSGGTLYNEQFF

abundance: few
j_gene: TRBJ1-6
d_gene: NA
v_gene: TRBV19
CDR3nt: TGTGCCAGTCGGTTTCGAGATTCACCCCTCCACTTT
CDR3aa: CASRFRDSPLHF

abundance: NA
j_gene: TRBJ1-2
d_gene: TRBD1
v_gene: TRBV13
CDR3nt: TGTGCCAGCAGCCAGTGGGACAGCCGAAGGGGCATCTTC
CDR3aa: CASSQWDSRRGIF

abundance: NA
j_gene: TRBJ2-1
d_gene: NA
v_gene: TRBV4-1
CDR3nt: TGCGCCAGCAGCCCCAATACCGGGACTTCCTCCTACAATGAGCAGTTCTTC
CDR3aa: CASSPNTGTSSYNEQFF

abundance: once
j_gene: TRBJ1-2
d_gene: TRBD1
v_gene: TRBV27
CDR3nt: TGTGCCAGCAGATCCGGGACAGGGGTCAACTATGGCTACACCTTC
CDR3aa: CASRSGTGVNYGYTF

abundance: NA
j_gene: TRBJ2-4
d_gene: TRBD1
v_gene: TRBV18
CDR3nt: TGTGCCAGCTCACCACAACAGGGGATAGCCAAAAACATTCAGTACTTC
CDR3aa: CASSPQQGIAKNIQYF

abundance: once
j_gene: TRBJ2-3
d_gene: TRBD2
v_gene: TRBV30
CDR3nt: TGTGCCTGGAGTGTAGGGTCTAGCGGGGTCACGCAGTATTTT
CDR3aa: CAWSVGSSGVTQYF

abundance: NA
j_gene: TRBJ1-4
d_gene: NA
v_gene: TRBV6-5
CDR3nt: TGTGCCAGCAGTTATGGCGCAGGTCGGGAAAAACTGTTTTTT
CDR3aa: CASSYGAGREKLFF

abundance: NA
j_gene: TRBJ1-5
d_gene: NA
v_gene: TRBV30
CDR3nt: TGTGCCTGGGACACAGACAATCAGCCCCAGCATTTT
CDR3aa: CAWDTDNQPQHF

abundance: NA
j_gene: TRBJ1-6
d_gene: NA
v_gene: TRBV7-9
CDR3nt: TGTGCCAGCAGTCCCTACCGGGACACGTATTCACCCCTCCACTTT
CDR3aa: CASSPYRDTYSPLHF

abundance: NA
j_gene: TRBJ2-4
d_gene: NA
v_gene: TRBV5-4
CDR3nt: TGTGCCAGCAGCCCTAGTGAGAAAAACATTCAGTACTTC
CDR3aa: CASSPSEKNIQYF

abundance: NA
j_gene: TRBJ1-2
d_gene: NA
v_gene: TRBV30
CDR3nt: TGTGCCTGGAGTGTACTGGGGGGGGGTGGCTACACCTTC
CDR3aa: CAWSVLGGGGYTF

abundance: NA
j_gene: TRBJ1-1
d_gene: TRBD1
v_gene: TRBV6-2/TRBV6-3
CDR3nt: TGTGCCAGCAGTGACAGGGTTCCCCCTGAAGCTTTCTTT
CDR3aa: CASSDRVPPEAFF

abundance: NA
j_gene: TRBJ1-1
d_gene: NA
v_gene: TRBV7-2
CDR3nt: TGTGCCAGCAGCTATCAGGGGCACACTGAAGCTTTCTTT
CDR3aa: CASSYQGHTEAFF

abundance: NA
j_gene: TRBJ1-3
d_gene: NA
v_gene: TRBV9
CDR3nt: TGTGCCAGCTCGGGATTCCACTCTGGAAACACCATATATTTT
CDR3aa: CASSGFHSGNTIYF

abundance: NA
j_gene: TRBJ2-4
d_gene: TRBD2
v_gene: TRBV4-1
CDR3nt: TGCGCCAGCAGCCAAGATCGACTAGCGGGAAAAAACATTCAGTACTTC
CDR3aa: CASSQDRLAGKNIQYF

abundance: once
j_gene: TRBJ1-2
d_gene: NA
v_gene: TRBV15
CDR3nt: TGTGCCACCAGCACAGGACTCCTCTATGGCTACACCTTC
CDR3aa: CATSTGLLYGYTF

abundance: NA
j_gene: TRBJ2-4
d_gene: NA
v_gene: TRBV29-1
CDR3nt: TGCAGCGCTGGGCGGGGGCAGGGAAACATTCAGTACTTC
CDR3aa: CSAGRGQGNIQYF

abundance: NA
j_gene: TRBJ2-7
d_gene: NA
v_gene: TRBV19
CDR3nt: TGTGCCAGTAGTCCAAGCGCCGGGGAGCAGTACTTC
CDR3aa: CASSPSAGEQYF

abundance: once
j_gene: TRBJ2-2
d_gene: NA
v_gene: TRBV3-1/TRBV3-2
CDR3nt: TGTGCCAGCAGCCAAGAACGGACCGGGGAGCTGTTTTTT
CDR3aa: CASSQERTGELFF

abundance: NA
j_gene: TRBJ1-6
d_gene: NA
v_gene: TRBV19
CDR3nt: TGTGCCAGTGGGGGTCGGGTGGGGGCAACGAATTCACCCCTCCACTTT
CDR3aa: CASGGRVGATNSPLHF

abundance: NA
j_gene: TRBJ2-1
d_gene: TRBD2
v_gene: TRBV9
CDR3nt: TGTGCCAGCAGCGCCGGGACTAGCGGTGAGCAGTTCTTC
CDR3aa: CASSAGTSGEQFF

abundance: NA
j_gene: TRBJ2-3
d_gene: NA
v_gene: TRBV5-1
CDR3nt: TGCGCCAGCAGCTTGGTGGCAGGGTCCACAGATACGCAGTATTTT
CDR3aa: CASSLVAGSTDTQYF

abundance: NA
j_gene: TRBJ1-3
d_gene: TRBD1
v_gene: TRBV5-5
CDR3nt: TGTGCCAGCAGCTTGGGACAGGGGGTCGATCGAAACACCATATATTTT
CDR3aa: CASSLGQGVDRNTIYF

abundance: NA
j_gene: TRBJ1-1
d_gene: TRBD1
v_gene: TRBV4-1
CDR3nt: TGCGCCAGCAGCCAATATCAGACAGGGGGTGAAGCTTTCTTT
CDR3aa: CASSQYQTGGEAFF

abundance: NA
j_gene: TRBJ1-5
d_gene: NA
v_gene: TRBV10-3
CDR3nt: TGTGCCATCAGTGATGGGGGGTCCAGCAATCAGCCCCAGCATTTT
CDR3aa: CAISDGGSSNQPQHF

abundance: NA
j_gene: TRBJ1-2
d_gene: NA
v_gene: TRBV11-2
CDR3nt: TGTGCCAGCAGCTTAGGACGGGGGTATGGCTACACCTTC
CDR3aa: CASSLGRGYGYTF

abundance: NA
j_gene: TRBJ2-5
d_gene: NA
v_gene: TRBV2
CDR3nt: TGTGCCAGCAGTTACAGGTACCAAGAGACCCAGTACTTC
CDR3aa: CASSYRYQETQYF

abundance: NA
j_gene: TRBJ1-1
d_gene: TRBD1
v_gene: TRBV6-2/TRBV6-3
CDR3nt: TGTGCCAGCAGCAGCCGGGACAGGGGAAACACTGAAGCTTTCTTT
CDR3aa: CASSSRDRGNTEAFF

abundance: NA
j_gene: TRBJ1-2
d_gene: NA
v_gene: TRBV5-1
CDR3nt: TGCGCCAGCAGACCGGGACAATTCTATGGCTACACCTTC
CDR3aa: CASRPGQFYGYTF

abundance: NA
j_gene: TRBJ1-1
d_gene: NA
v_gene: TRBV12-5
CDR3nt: TGTGCTAGTGGCCCACCCGGACTGTCGGGCACTGAAGCTTTCTTT
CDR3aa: CASGPPGLSGTEAFF

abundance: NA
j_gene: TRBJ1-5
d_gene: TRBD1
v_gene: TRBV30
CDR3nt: TGTGCCTGGAGTGCCGGGACAGGGGTGAGCAATCAGCCCCAGCATTTT
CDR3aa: CAWSAGTGVSNQPQHF

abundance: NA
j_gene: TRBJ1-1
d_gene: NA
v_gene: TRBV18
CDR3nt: TGTGCCAGCTCACTAGAGAGGGTGAACACTGAAGCTTTCTTT
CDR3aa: CASSLERVNTEAFF

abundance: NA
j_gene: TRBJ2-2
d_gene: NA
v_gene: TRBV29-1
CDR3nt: TGCAGCGTTGTTTCCGACAACTCCGGGGAGCTGTTTTTT
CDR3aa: CSVVSDNSGELFF

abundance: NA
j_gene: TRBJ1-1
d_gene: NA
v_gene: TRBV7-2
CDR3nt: TGTGCCAGCAGCTTAAGGCTTCGGCGGTACACTGAAGCTTTCTTT
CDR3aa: CASSLRLRRYTEAFF

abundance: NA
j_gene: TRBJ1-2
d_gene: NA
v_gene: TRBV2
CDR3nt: TGTGCCAGCAGGGCGGGCACAGCGTCTAACTATGGCTACACCTTC
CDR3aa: CASRAGTASNYGYTF

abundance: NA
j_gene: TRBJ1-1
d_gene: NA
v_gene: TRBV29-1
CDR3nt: TGCAGCGTTGAAGATCTGGTGGGACAAACTGAAGCTTTCTTT
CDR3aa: CSVEDLVGQTEAFF

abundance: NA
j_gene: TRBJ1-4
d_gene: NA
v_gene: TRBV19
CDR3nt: TGTGCCAGTAGTGAATACCTTAGAGCAACTAATGAAAAACTGTTTTTT
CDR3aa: CASSEYLRATNEKLFF

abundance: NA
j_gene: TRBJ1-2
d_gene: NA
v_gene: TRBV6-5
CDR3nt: TGTGCCAGCAGTCAACCGCAGAGGGGGGGCTATGGCTACACCTTC
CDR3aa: CASSQPQRGGYGYTF

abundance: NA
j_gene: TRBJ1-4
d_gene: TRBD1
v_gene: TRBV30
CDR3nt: TGTGCCTGGAGTGTCCCGACAGGGCGGTGGGAAAAACTGTTTTTT
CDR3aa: CAWSVPTGRWEKLFF

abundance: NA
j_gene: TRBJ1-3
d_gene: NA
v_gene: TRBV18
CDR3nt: TGTGCCAGCTCACCGAAAACAGGGCTGGTCTCTGGAAACACCATATATTTT
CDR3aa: CASSPKTGLVSGNTIYF

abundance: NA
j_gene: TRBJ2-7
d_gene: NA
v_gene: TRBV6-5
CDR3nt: TGTGCCAGCAGGATAAACAGGGACCCTCCCTACGAGCAGTACTTC
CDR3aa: CASRINRDPPYEQYF

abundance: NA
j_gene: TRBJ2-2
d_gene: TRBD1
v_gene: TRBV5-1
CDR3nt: TGCGCCAGCAGCTTCGGGACAGGAAGATGGGGGGAGCTGTTTTTT
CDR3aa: CASSFGTGRWGELFF

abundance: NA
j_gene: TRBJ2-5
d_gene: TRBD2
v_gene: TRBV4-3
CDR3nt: TGCGCCAGCAGCCAGGGCGGGGGGGCGGAGACCCAGTACTTC
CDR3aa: CASSQGGGAETQYF

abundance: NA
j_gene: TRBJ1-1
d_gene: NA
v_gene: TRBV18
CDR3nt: TGTGCCAGCTCACCGTTCGCGCCAGGGGCGGACACTGAAGCTTTCTTT
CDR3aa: CASSPFAPGADTEAFF

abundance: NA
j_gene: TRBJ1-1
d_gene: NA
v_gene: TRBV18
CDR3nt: TGTGCCAGCTCACGCGAACACAGGGACACTGAAGCTTTCTTT
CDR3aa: CASSREHRDTEAFF

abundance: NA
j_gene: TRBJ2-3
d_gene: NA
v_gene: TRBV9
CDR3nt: TGTGCCAGCAGCGCCAACCCACTTACAGATACGCAGTATTTT
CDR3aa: CASSANPLTDTQYF